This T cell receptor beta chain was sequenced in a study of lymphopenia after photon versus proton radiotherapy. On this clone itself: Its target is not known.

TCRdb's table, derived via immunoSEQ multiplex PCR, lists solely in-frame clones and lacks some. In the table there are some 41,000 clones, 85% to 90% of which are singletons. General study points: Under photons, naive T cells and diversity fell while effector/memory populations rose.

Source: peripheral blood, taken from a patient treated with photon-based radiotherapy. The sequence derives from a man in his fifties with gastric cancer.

CDR3 sequence reads: CASSISGRMGNEQFF. CDR3 nucleotides: TGTGCCAGTAGTATTTCCGGGAGAATGGGCAATGAGCAGTTCTTC. The V call is TRBV19, the J call TRBJ2-1, with a tentative D call TRBD2 (6 bases). The CDR3 has 15 amino acids. Trimming took off 3 bases at V and 6 bases at J, with 15 bases between the two ends. Germline CDR1 reads LNHDA; CDR2 reads SQIVND (reference sequence).